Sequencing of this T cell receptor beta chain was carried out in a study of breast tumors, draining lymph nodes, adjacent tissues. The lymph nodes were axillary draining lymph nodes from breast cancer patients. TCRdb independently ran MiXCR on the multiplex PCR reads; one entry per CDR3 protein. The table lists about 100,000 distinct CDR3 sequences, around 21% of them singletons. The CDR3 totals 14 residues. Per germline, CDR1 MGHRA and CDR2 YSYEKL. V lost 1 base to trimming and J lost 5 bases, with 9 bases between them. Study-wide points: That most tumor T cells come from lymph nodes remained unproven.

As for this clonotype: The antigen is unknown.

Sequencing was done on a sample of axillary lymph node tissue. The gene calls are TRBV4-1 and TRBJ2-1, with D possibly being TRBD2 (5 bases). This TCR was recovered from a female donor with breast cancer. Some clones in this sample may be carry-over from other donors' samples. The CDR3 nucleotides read TGCGCCAGCAGCCAAGTAGCGAACAACAATGAGCAGTTCTTC. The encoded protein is CASSQVANNNEQFF.